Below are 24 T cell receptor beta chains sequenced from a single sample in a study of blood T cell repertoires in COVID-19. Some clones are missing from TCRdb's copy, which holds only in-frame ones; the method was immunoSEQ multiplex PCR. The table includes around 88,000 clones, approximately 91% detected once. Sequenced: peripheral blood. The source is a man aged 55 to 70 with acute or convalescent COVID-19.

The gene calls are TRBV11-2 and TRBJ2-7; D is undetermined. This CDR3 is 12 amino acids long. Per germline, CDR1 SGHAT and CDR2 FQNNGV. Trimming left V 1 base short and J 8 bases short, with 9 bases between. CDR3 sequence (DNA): TGTGCCAGCAGCTTAGGGCCAGGCAAGCAGTACTTC. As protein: CASSLGPGKQYF.

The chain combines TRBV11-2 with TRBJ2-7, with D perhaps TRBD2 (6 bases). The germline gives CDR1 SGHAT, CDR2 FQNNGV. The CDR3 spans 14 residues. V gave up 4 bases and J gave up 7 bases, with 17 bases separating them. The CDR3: CASSSRTGAGEQYF. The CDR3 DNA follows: TGTGCCAGCAGCTCACGAACTGGGGCGGGAGAGCAGTACTTC. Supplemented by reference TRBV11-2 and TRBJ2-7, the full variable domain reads EAGVAQSPRYKIIEKRQSVAFWCNPISGHATLYWYQQILGQGPKLLIQFQNNGVVDDSQLPKDRFSAERLKGVDSTLKIQPAKLEDSAVYLCASSSRTGAGEQYFGPGTRLTVT.

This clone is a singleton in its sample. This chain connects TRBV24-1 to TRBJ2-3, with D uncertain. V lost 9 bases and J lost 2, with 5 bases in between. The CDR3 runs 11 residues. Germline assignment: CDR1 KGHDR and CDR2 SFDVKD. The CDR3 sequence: CATRPTDTQYF. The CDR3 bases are TGTGCCACCCGTCCCACAGATACGCAGTATTTT.

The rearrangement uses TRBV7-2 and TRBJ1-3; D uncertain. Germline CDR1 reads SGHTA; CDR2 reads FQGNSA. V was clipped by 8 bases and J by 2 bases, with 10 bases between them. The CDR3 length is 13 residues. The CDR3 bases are TGTGCCAGCGGCTACAGTGCTGGAAACACCATATATTTT. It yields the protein CASGYSAGNTIYF. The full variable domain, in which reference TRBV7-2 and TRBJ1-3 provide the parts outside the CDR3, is GAGVSQSPSNKVTEKGKDVELRCDPISGHTALYWYRQSLGQGLEFLIYFQGNSAPDKSGLPSDRFSAERTGGSVSTLTIQRTQQEDSAVYLCASGYSAGNTIYFGEGSWLTVV.

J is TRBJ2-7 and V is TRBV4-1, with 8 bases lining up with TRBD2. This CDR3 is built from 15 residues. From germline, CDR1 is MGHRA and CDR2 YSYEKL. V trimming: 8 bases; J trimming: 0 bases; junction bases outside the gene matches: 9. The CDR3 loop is CASGQLAESSYEQYF. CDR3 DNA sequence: TGCGCCAGCGGACAACTAGCGGAAAGCTCCTACGAGCAGTACTTC.

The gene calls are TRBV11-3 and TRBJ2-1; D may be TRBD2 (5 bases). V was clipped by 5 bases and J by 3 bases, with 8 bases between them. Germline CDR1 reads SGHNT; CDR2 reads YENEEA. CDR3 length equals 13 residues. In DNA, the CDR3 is TGTGCCAGCAGCAACCGGGACTACAATGAGCAGTTCTTC. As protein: CASSNRDYNEQFF.

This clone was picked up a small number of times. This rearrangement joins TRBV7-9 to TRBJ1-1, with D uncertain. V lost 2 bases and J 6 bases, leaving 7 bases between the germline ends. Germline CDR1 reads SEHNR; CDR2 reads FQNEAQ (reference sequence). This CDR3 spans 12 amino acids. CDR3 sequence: CASSLKSAEAFF. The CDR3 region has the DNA TGTGCCAGCAGCTTAAAAAGCGCTGAAGCTTTCTTT.

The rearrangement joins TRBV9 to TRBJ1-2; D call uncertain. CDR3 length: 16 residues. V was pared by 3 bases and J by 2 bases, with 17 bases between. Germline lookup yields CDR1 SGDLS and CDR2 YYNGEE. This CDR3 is CASSDPKLTGNYGYTF. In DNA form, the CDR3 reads TGTGCCAGCAGCGACCCGAAGTTGACGGGGAACTATGGCTACACCTTC.

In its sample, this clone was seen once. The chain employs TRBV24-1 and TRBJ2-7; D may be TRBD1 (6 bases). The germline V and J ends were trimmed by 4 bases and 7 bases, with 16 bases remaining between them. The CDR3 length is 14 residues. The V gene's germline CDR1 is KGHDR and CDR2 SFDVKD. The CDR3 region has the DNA TGTGCCACCAGTGAACCCGGGACACCCTGGGAGCAGTACTTC. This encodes CATSEPGTPWEQYF.

The CDR3 protein is CASSTVTGRGNEQFF. CDR3 coding DNA: TGTGCCAGCAGTACGGTGACGGGTAGAGGCAATGAGCAGTTCTTC. The genes are TRBV6-5 and TRBJ2-1, with D hard to call. The CDR3 has 15 amino acids. The ends were cut back, 5 bases at V and 6 bases at J, with 17 bases in the middle. CDR1 MNHEY and CDR2 SVGAGI come from the germline V gene.

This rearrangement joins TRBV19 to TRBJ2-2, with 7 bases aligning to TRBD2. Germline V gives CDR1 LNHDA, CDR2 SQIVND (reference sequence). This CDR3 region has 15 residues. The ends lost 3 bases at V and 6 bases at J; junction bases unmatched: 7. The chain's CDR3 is CASSIGWEGAGELFF. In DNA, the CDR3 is TGTGCCAGTAGTATCGGTTGGGAGGGAGCCGGGGAGCTGTTTTTT.

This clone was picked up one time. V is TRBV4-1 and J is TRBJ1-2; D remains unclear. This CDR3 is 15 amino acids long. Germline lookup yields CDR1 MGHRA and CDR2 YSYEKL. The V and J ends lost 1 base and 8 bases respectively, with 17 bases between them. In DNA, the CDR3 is TGCGCCAGCAGCCAAGTTGGAACAGAAAGTAGGGGCTACACCTTC. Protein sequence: CASSQVGTESRGYTF.

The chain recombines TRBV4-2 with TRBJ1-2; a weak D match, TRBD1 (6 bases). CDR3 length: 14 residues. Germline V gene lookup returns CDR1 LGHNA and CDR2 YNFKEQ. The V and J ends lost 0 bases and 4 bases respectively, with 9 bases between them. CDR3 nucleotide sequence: TGTGCCAGCAGCCAAGATAGGGGGTTCTATGGCTACACCTTC. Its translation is CASSQDRGFYGYTF.

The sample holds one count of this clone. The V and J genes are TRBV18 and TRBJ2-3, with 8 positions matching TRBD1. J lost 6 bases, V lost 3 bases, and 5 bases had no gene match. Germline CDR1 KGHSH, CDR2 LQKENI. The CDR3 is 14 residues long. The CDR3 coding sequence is TGTGCCAGCTCACCGGACAGGGACCTCGATACGCAGTATTTT. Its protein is CASSPDRDLDTQYF.

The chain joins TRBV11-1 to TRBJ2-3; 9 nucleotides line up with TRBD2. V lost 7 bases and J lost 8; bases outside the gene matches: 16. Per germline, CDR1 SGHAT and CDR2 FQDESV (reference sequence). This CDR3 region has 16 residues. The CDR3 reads CASTSSGAIQGGTQYF. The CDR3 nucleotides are TGTGCCAGCACCTCTAGCGGGGCAATCCAAGGGGGTACGCAGTATTTT.

Here the CDR3 reads CAWAQGQGNQPQHF. The CDR3 DNA is TGTGCCTGGGCCCAGGGACAGGGAAATCAGCCCCAGCATTTT. This sequence joins TRBV30 and TRBJ1-5; 9 nucleotides match TRBD1. V gave up 5 bases and J gave up 4 bases; unmatched junction bases: 6. In germline, CDR1 is GTSNPN, CDR2 SVGIG (reference sequence). The CDR3 runs to 14 residues.

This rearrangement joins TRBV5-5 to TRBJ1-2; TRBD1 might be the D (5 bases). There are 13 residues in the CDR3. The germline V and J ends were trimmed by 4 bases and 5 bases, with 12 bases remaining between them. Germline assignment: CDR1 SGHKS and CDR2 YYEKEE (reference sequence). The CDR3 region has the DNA TGTGCCAGCAGCCCTTCGGGGGGGTATGGCTACACCTTC. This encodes CASSPSGGYGYTF.

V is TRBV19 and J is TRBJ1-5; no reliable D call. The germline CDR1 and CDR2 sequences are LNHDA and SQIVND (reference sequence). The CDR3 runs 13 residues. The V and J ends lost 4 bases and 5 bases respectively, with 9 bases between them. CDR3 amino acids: CASSREVYQPQHF. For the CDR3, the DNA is TGTGCCAGTAGTAGGGAGGTTTATCAGCCCCAGCATTTT.

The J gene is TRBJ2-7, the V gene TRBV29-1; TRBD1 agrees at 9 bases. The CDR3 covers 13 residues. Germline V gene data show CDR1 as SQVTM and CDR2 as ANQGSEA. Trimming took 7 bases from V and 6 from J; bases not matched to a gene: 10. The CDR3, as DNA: TGCAGCGCTGTAGGGACAGGGAGAGGCGAGCAGTACTTC. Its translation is CSAVGTGRGEQYF.

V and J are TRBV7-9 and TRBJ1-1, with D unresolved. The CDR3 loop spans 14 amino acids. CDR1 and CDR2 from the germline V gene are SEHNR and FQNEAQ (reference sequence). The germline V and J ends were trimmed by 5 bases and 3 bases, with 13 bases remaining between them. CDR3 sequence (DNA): TGTGCCAGCAGCCCTTCTCTCGGGGACACTGAAGCTTTCTTT. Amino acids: CASSPSLGDTEAFF.

CDR3 sequence (DNA): TGTGCCGGGGGGTGGGAGCCTTTCTTT. It codes for CAGGWEPFF. The chain is built from TRBV30 and TRBJ1-1; TRBD1 is a possible D gene (5 bases). Looked up from germline, CDR1 is GTSNPN and CDR2 is SVGIG (reference sequence). Trimming left V 8 bases short and J 12 bases short, with 13 bases between. There are 9 residues in the CDR3.

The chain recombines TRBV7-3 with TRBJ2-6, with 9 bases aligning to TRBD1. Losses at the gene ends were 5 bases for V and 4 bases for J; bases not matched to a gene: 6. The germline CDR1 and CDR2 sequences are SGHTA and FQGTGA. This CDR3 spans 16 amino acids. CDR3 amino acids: CASSPGTGYGANVLTF. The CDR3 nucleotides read TGTGCCAGCAGCCCAGGGACAGGGTACGGGGCCAACGTCCTGACTTTC.

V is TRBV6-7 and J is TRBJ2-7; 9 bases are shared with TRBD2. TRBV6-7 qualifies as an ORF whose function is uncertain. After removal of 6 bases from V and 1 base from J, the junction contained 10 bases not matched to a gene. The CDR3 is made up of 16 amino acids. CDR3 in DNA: TGTGCCAGCAGAAAAGGTGGCGGACTAGCGTCCTACGAGCAGTACTTC. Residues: CASRKGGGLASYEQYF.

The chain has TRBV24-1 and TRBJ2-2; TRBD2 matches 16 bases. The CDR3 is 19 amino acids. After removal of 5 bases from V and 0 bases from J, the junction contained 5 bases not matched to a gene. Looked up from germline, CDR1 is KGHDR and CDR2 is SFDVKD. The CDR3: CATSGGLAGGYANTGELFF. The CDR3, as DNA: TGTGCCACCAGTGGGGGACTAGCGGGAGGGTACGCGAACACCGGGGAGCTGTTTTTT.